The TCR beta chain under discussion was sequenced for a study of beta chain features in type 1 diabetes. Across the study: The patient and healthy donor groups were comparable for age, gender and cell yields. The study, taken as a whole, reports: Across patients, naive, central memory and Treg TCRB repertoires exhibited apparently greater similarity than was observed across healthy donors. At VDJ recombination sites, type 1 diabetes patients had fewer insertions and more deleted nucleotides.

The CDR3 loop spans 15 amino acids. Looked up from germline, CDR1 is LNHNV and CDR2 is YYDKDF (reference sequence). V gave up 4 bases and J gave up 8 bases, with 18 bases separating them. Expressed TCRB transcripts got sequenced, as all isolated RNA was reverse transcribed. Produced via immunoSEQ multiplex PCR; TCRdb's table is partial and in-frame only. The table shows hundreds of thousands of clones, with 30% occurring only once. In its sample, this clone was seen a few times. Its antigen is currently unknown. The specimen sequenced was naive CD4+ T cells from blood. The chain employs TRBV15 and TRBJ1-5; no definite D call. The clonotype was recovered from a man between 18 and 35 years old in good health. The CDR3 DNA sequence: TGTGCCACCAGCACTTTGTTTGGACGGACGGAGCCCCAGCATTTT. Residues: CATSTLFGRTEPQHF.